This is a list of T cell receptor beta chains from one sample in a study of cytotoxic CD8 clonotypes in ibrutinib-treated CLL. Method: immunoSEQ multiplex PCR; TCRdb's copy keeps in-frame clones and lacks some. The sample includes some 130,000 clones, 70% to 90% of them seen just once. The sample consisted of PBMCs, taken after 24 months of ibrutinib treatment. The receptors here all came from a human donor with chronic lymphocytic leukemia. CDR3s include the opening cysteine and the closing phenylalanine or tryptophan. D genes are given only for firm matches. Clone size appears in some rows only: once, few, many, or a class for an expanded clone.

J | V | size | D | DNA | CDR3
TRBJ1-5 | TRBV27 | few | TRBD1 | TGTGCCAGCAGTTCCACCCCCGGACAGGGGAGCAATCAGCCCCAGCATTTT | CASSSTPGQGSNQPQHF
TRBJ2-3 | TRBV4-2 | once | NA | TGTGCCAGCAGCCAAGGTGACCACACGGATACGCAGTATTTT | CASSQGDHTDTQYF
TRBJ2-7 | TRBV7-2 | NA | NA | TGTGCCAGCAGCCCCATTTCCCTGGCCTACGAGCAGTACTTC | CASSPISLAYEQYF
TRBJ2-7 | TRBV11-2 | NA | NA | TGTGCCAGCAGCTCATTTCAGCGGAATAGCTCCTACGAGCAGTACTTC | CASSSFQRNSSYEQYF
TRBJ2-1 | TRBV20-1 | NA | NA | TGCAGTGCTAGGGAAGACGGCGACCAGTTCTTC | CSAREDGDQFF
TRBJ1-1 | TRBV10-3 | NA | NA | TGTGCCATCAAAAGGACGGATTCTGAAGCTTTCTTT | CAIKRTDSEAFF
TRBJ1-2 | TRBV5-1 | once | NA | TGCGCCAGCAGCTTGGAAGGGGGGGCCTATGGCTACACCTTC | CASSLEGGAYGYTF
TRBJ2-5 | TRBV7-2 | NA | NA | TGTGCCAGCAGCACGTACGGGGCCCAAGAGACCCAGTACTTC | CASSTYGAQETQYF
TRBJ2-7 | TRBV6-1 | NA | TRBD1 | TGTGCCAGCAGTGACCCCGCCGGGACAGCATACGAGCAGTACTTC | CASSDPAGTAYEQYF
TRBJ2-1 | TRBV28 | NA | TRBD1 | TGTGCCAGCAGTACCGGGACAGGGATGAGCAATGAGCAGTTCTTC | CASSTGTGMSNEQFF
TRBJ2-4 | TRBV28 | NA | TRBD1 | TGTGCCAGCAGCCTAGGGACAGCTATAGCCAAAAACATTCAGTACTTC | CASSLGTAIAKNIQYF
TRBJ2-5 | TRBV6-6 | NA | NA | TGTGCCAGCAACCTGGGGGGCGTTGGAGAAGAGACCCAGTACTTC | CASNLGGVGEETQYF
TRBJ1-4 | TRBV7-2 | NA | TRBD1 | TGTGCCAGCAGCCGGGACAGGGGAGCTGAAAAACTGTTTTTT | CASSRDRGAEKLFF
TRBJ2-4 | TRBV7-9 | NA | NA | TGTGCCAGCAGCTTTCCTGGAGGGGGGAAAAACATTCAGTACTTC | CASSFPGGGKNIQYF
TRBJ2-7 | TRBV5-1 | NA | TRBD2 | TGCGCCAGCAGCGGGACTAGCGGGGGGACCTACGAGCAGTACTTC | CASSGTSGGTYEQYF
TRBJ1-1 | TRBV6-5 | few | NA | TGTGCCAGCAGTTACTCGTGGAACACTGAAGCTTTCTTT | CASSYSWNTEAFF
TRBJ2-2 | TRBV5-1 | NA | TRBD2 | TGCGCCAGCAGCCCATCGGGGGGGCGGTCGAACACCGGGGAGCTGTTTTTT | CASSPSGGRSNTGELFF
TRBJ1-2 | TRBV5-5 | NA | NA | TGTGCCAGCGGCTTGGCCCCCTCGGGGGGCGGCTATGGCTACACCTTC | CASGLAPSGGGYGYTF
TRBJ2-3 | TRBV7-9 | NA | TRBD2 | TGTGCCAGCAGCTCGGAACTAGCGGGGGGCACAGATACGCAGTATTTT | CASSSELAGGTDTQYF
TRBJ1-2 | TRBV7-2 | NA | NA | TGTGCCAGCAGTCTCAGGACAAATGGCTACACCTTC | CASSLRTNGYTF
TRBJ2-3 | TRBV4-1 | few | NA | TGCGCCAGCAGCTTCCGATCCGGGCGGGCAGATACGCAGTATTTT | CASSFRSGRADTQYF
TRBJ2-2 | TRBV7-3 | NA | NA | TGTGCCAGCAGCCGCGGTGCGCCGGGGACCGGGGAGCTGTTTTTT | CASSRGAPGTGELFF
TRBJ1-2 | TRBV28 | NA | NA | TGTGCCAGCAGTTTCGGGGGGAACTATGGCTACACCTTC | CASSFGGNYGYTF
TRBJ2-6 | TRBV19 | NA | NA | TGTGCCAGTAGTTTAGGAGGGGGGGCTGGGGCCAACGTCCTGACTTTC | CASSLGGGAGANVLTF
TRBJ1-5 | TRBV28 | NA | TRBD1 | TGTGCCAGCAGTTTAATCCCTCGGACAGGGAGGCTTTATAGCAATCAGCCCCAGCATTTT | CASSLIPRTGRLYSNQPQHF
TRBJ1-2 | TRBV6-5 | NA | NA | TGTGCCAGCAGTTATCGGAGGGAAGGAAGCTATGGCTACACCTTC | CASSYRREGSYGYTF
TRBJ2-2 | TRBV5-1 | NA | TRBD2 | TGCGCCAGCAGCCTAACTAGCGGATCGGACACCGGGGAGCTGTTTTTT | CASSLTSGSDTGELFF
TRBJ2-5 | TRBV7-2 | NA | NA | TGTGCCAGCAGCTCAGCATTACCGGGGCAGGGAGTGGAGACCCAGTACTTC | CASSSALPGQGVETQYF
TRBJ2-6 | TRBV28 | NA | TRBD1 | TGTGCCAGCAGAAACTCCGGGACAGGGGCTGGGGCCAACGTCCTGACTTTC | CASRNSGTGAGANVLTF
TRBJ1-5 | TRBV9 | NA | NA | TGTGCCAGCAGCAGGGGCGGCAATCAGCCCCAGCATTTT | CASSRGGNQPQHF
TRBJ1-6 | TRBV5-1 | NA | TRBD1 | TGCGCCAGCCACAGCGGGGACAGCTATAATTCACCCCTCCACTTT | CASHSGDSYNSPLHF
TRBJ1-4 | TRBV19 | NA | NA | TGTGCCAGTAGTACCCGGGGCTCCCGGGGAAGTGAAAAACTGTTTTTT | CASSTRGSRGSEKLFF
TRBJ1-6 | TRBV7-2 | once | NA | TGTGCCAGCAGCACCGGACAAAGCTATAATTCACCCCTCCACTTT | CASSTGQSYNSPLHF
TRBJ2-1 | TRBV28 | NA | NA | TGTGCCAGCAGTTTAATTGAGTCGGGCGGAGAGCAGTTCTTC | CASSLIESGGEQFF
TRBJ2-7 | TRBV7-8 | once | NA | TGTGCCAGCAGCTCCCACGGAGGCCCGCAGTACTTC | CASSSHGGPQYF
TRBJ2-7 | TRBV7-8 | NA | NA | TGTGCCAGCAGCTTAGGGGCATCTACCTACGAGCAGTACTTC | CASSLGASTYEQYF
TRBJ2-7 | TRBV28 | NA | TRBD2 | TGTGCCAGCGGCCAAACTAGCGGGCATACCTACGAGCAGTACTTC | CASGQTSGHTYEQYF
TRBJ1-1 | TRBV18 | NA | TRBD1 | TGTGCCAGCTCACCACTCCAGGGGGCAGAGGGCACTGAAGCTTTCTTT | CASSPLQGAEGTEAFF
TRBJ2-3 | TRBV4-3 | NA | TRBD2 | TGCGCCAGCAGCCAAGATGTAGCGGGAGATGGAGCAGATACGCAGTATTTT | CASSQDVAGDGADTQYF
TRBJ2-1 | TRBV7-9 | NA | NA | TGTGCCAGCAGCTTACGAGAGGGCAATGAGCAGTTCTTC | CASSLREGNEQFF
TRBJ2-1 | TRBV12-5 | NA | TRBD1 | TGTGCTAGGCCACCGGGACAGGGGTACAATGAGCAGTTCTTC | CARPPGQGYNEQFF
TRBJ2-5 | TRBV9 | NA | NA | TGTGCCAGCAGCGTAGGGGTAGCGGAGGGGACCCAGTACTTC | CASSVGVAEGTQYF
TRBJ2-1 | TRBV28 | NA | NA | TGTGCCAGCAGACAGGGATCCTACAATGAGCAGTTCTTC | CASRQGSYNEQFF
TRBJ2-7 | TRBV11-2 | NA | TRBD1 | TGTGCCAGCAGCTTAGTAACAGGGGGCGCTTACGAGCAGTACTTC | CASSLVTGGAYEQYF
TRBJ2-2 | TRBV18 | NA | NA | TGTGCCAGCTCTCCTCAGGGCGCAAACACCGGGGAGCTGTTTTTT | CASSPQGANTGELFF
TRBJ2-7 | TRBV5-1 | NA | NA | TGCGCCAGCAGCCTGGAAGGGGTTGCCTACGAGCAGTACTTC | CASSLEGVAYEQYF
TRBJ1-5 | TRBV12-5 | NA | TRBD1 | TGTGCTAGTGGTTACAAAGACAGGGGGCATAGCAATCAGCCCCAGCATTTT | CASGYKDRGHSNQPQHF
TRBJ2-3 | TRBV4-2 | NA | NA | TGTGCCAGCAGCCCCCCCGGCACAGATACGCAGTATTTT | CASSPPGTDTQYF
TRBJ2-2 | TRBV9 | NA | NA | TGTGCCAGCAGCCCTTTTGATGGGGAGCTGTTTTTT | CASSPFDGELFF
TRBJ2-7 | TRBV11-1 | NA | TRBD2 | TGTGCCAGCAGCTCCGGGACTAGCGGGGTCCCCTACGAGCAGTACTTC | CASSSGTSGVPYEQYF
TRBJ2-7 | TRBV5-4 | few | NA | TGTGCCAGCAGCCAGGGGGGTAGGGGGCTCTACGAGCAGTACTTC | CASSQGGRGLYEQYF
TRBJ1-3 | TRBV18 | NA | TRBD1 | TGTGCCAGCTCACCCCAAGGGACAGGAGCGAGAGGAAACACCATATATTTT | CASSPQGTGARGNTIYF
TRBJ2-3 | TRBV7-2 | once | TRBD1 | TGTGCCAGCAGCTTAGTGACAGGGGGTTACGCAGATACGCAGTATTTT | CASSLVTGGYADTQYF